The T cell receptor beta chain under discussion was sequenced for a study of T cells in Graves' hyperthyroidism and ophthalmopathy (dated 2019 in TCRdb). For the wider study: Peripheral blood samples were taken at initial diagnosis, before any treatment was given. To identify distinguishing TCR V-J signatures, a discovery cohort of about 95 patients was used, comprising 43 with Graves' ophthalmopathy and 57 with stable Graves' hyperthyroidism. Prospective prediction of ophthalmopathy was tested in an independent validation cohort of fewer than 20 hyperthyroidism patients and around 16 patients who later progressed to ophthalmopathy. The 80 to 100 discovery patients were randomly divided into training and test sets at a 7:3 ratio. Thyroid tissue and blood T-cell repertoires from several Graves' hyperthyroidism patients were also compared in the study. After sampling, hyperthyroidism patients received methimazole starting at 30 mg daily, and ophthalmopathy patients received high-dose intravenous methylprednisolone. According to the paper, TCR Vbeta CDR3 sequencing was carried out on approximately 140 peripheral blood samples, which came from some 41 ophthalmopathy, around 75 hyperthyroidism and roughly 17 progressor patients.

The TCR beta CDR3 regions were amplified from the RNA transcripts. The TCR CDR3 was subjected to a first round of RT-PCR using the HTBI primer set and the Qiagen OneStep RT-PCR kit. Libraries were constructed in a second round of multiplex PCR, after which size selection and purification were performed. The libraries were sequenced on an Illumina HiSeq2000 using paired-end 100 bp reads. Turning to the authors' computational methods: SOAPnuke was used to process the raw data, throwing out any read that contained adapters or uncalled bases, had a mean Phred below 15, or lacked an exact constant-primer or identifier match. COPE v1.2.5 was used to merge high-quality paired reads, and clonotypes were defined as unique nucleotide sequences. MiTCR v1.1 was used to align the clonotypes against IMGT TRBV, TRBD and TRBJ reference segments. Analysis was restricted to V-J combinations with a frequency above 0.0001, which covered just over 98% of repertoires. A TCS score was defined as the ratio between F50 (clonal expansion) and ExV (chaos), using BLOSUM62-based TCRdist between CDR3 peptides within each V-J. Welch's t-statistics and random forest reduced roughly 540 V-J features to fewer than 15, which were used in a naive Bayes classifier (R e1071). The similarity between thyroid and blood repertoires was quantified using the Morisita-Horn index. The raw public reads went through TCRdb reprocessing: fastp at Q25, MiXCR clone calling, in-frame beta chains kept. Each record represents a unique CDR3 protein, reported with the most common genes and DNA among its rows. These V and J calls originate from TCRdb's pipeline instead of the authors' own analysis. This sample gives fewer than 650,000 distinct CDR3 sequences in total; 14% to 15% of them show up just once. The ten largest clones represent roughly 4.3% of the sample.

In the ophthalmopathy patients, disease was moderately to severely active, with a Clinical Activity Score of 3 or more, a NOSPECS grade of 4 or more, and a duration of less than 3 months. Any patient with an uncontrolled infection, another autoimmune disease, pregnancy or lactation was excluded. Diagnoses were based on clinical symptoms, serum thyroxine and TRAb, thyroid ultrasound and orbital computed tomography. Ficoll-Paque density gradient centrifugation was used to isolate PBMCs from 10 ml of fresh peripheral blood. Total RNA was extracted using Trizol reagent, and RNA quality was assessed on an Agilent 2100 Bioanalyzer. Trimming removed 6 bases from V and 5 bases from J, leaving 19 bases between the germline ends. CDR1 MDHEN and CDR2 SYDVKM are derived from the germline V gene. The CDR3 goes from the cysteine to the phenylalanine over 15 residues. Just the 45-base CDR3 DNA is kept, in frame starting at base 1.

This clonotype was seen only a few times. Its antigen is currently not known. Base qualities are not recorded, but no much larger clone differs from it by a single base. General conclusions and limits of the study: During validation, the model predicted progression to ophthalmopathy a median of around six months ahead of onset, with 70.59% sensitivity and around 73% specificity. No statistical method was used to fix the sample size in advance, and group allocation was not hidden from the investigators. In cross-validation, a model built on a 13 V-J signature told ophthalmopathy apart from stable hyperthyroidism with 85% to 90% sensitivity and approximately 81% specificity, and in testing the same model reached 80%/75%. Blood samples also contained most of the expanded thyroid clonotypes (frequency above 0.001), which suggests that blood repertoires may reflect thyroid immune responses.

The receptor was derived from a woman aged 40 to 50 with Graves' ophthalmopathy. Sequencing used blood. In this chain, TRBV28 is recombined with TRBJ1-1; a tentative D call is TRBD1 (6 bases match). The CDR3 protein sequence reads: CASSPPGAEGTEAFF. The bases are TGTGCCAGCAGCCCCCCAGGGGCGGAGGGAACTGAAGCTTTCTTT.